The 3 T cell receptor beta chains reported below all come from one sample, sequenced in a study of breast tumors, draining lymph nodes, adjacent tissues. TCRdb itself ran the multiplex PCR reads through MiXCR, one entry per CDR3 protein. This sample carries about 200,000 distinct CDR3 sequences, approximately 30% of them seen once, and the ten largest clones take 4% to 5.5%. Axillary draining lymph nodes of breast cancer patients supplied the node samples. Sequenced: axillary lymph node tissue. The receptors shown here come from a female donor with breast cancer. Some clones in this sample may be carry-over from other donors' samples.

This clonotype came up many times. J is TRBJ2-1 and V is TRBV5-5; D call uncertain. V gave up 4 bases and J gave up 4 bases, with 12 bases separating them. This CDR3 spans 14 amino acids. CDR1 is SGHKS and CDR2 is YYEKEE in the germline V gene (reference sequence). CDR3 DNA sequence: TGTGCCAGCAGCCGCCAGACCGTATACAATGAGCAGTTCTTC. This codes for CASSRQTVYNEQFF.

This clonotype was observed many times. V is TRBV11-3 and J is TRBJ2-7; D is unresolved. Germline V CDR1 and CDR2: SGHNT, YENEEA. V was trimmed by 2 bases and J by 7 bases, leaving 12 bases between them. The CDR3 extends over 13 amino acids. This chain's CDR3 is CASSLNGQGEQYF. CDR3 nucleotides: TGTGCCAGCAGCTTAAATGGCCAAGGGGAGCAGTACTTC.

With regard to this clonotype: This may be a read error: a much more frequent sequence differs by one nucleotide. The V and J genes are TRBV19 and TRBJ2-7; D may be TRBD1 or TRBD2 (5 bases each). Germline V lookup: CDR1 LNHDA, CDR2 SQIVND (reference sequence). Trimming shortened V by 6 bases and J by 2 bases, and 14 bases separated the two germline ends. The CDR3 has 14 amino acids. The CDR3 protein is CASRNTGGPYEQYF. The CDR3 nucleotides read TGTGCCAGTAGGAATACAGGAGGCCCCTACGAGCAGTACTTC.